These 30 T cell receptor beta chains share one sample of origin, sequenced in a study of blood T cell repertoires in COVID-19. Generated by immunoSEQ multiplex PCR, the TCRdb table keeps only in-frame clones and is missing some. The data hold some 180,000 clones, with 90% observed a single time. What was sequenced was peripheral blood. The source is a man between 50 and 59 years old with acute or convalescent COVID-19.

This clone was seen more than once but under ten times. This chain links TRBV6-6 with TRBJ1-1; no clear D gene. Germline CDR1 MNHNY, CDR2 SVGAGI (reference sequence). This CDR3 is built from 11 residues. Trimming shortened V by 4 bases and J by 5 bases, and 5 bases separated the two germline ends. CDR3 residues: CASSSETEAFF. Written as DNA, the CDR3 is TGTGCCAGCAGTTCTGAGACTGAAGCTTTCTTT.

As regards this clone: Germline is not matched at one junction end, which may reflect a read error. The gene calls are TRBV7-7 and TRBJ2-5; the match to TRBD2 covers 13 bases. Germline V lookup: CDR1 SSHAT, CDR2 FNYEAQ (reference sequence). CDR3 size: 16 residues. CDR3 coding DNA: TGTGCTAGCAGCCAAACTAGCGGGGGGGCGTTTAAGACCCAGTACTTC. It codes for CASSQTSGGAFKTQYF.

The rearrangement links TRBV6-2 or TRBV6-3 to TRBJ1-5; the D gene is possibly TRBD1 (6 bases). Trimming took 2 bases from V and 4 from J, leaving 15 bases between them. The germline V gene has CDR1 MNHEY and CDR2 SVGEGT. The CDR3 length is 16 residues. The CDR3 loop is CASSYGQQGGNQPQHF. The DNA for the CDR3 is TGTGCCAGCAGTTACGGGCAACAGGGTGGGAATCAGCCCCAGCATTTT.

The rearrangement links TRBV29-1 to TRBJ2-1, with 7 bases fitting TRBD1. CDR1 SQVTM and CDR2 ANQGSEA come from the germline V gene. The CDR3 covers 15 residues. J gave up 2 bases and V 3 bases, and 7 bases lay outside the gene matches. CDR3 in amino acids: CSVDLPGQPYNEQFF. The DNA of the CDR3 is TGCAGCGTTGATTTACCGGGACAGCCCTACAATGAGCAGTTCTTC.

The V gene is TRBV14, the J gene TRBJ2-1; 8 bases match TRBD2. The V gene end was trimmed by 4 bases and the J gene end by 8 bases; junction bases not matched to a gene: 10. The CDR3 length is 15 residues. Germline assignment: CDR1 SGHDN and CDR2 FVKESK. CDR3 loop: CASSRPGVAGYEQFF. The CDR3 DNA reads TGTGCCAGCAGCCGCCCCGGGGTAGCGGGATATGAGCAGTTCTTC.

The chain uses TRBV18 and TRBJ1-6; D gene uncertain. The length of the CDR3 is 14 residues. Trimming pared 3 bases from V and 9 bases from J, leaving 12 bases between. The germline V gene has CDR1 KGHSH and CDR2 LQKENI. The CDR3 loop reads CASSPGGVGSPLHF. Written as DNA, the CDR3 is TGTGCCAGCTCACCGGGCGGGGTTGGTTCACCCCTCCACTTT.

The chain is built from TRBV28 and TRBJ1-1; D unclear. The ends were cut back, 3 bases at V and 3 bases at J, with 11 bases in the middle. The germline CDR1 and CDR2 sequences are MDHEN and SYDVKM. This CDR3 is built from 14 residues. The CDR3 loop reads CASSLFMADTEAFF. The CDR3 nucleotides read TGTGCCAGCAGTTTGTTCATGGCGGACACTGAAGCTTTCTTT.

The rearrangement uses TRBV11-2 and TRBJ2-2, with TRBD1 as a possible D gene (5 bases). The CDR3 is 14 amino acids. Trimming stripped 4 bases from V and 6 bases from J, with 12 bases between. CDR1 and CDR2 from the germline V gene are SGHAT and FQNNGV. The CDR3 protein is CASSSRDLAGELFF. Here the CDR3 DNA reads TGTGCCAGCAGCTCCAGGGATTTAGCCGGGGAGCTGTTTTTT. The full variable domain, completed using reference TRBV11-2 and TRBJ2-2, is EAGVAQSPRYKIIEKRQSVAFWCNPISGHATLYWYQQILGQGPKLLIQFQNNGVVDDSQLPKDRFSAERLKGVDSTLKIQPAKLEDSAVYLCASSSRDLAGELFFGEGSRLTVL.

This chain joins TRBV19 and TRBJ2-5; TRBD2 agrees at 14 bases. Germline V lookup: CDR1 LNHDA, CDR2 SQIVND (reference sequence). Germline trimming cut 6 bases from V and 2 bases from J; bases unmatched to any gene: 2. The CDR3 is made up of 15 amino acids. As DNA, the CDR3 is TGTGCCAGTAGGGGGACTAGCGGGAGACAAGAGACCCAGTACTTC. It encodes CASRGTSGRQETQYF.

The genes are TRBV2 and TRBJ2-3; no reliable D call. Germline loops: CDR1 SNHLY, CDR2 FYNNEI. Trimming removed 3 bases from V and 7 bases from J, with 14 bases in between. This CDR3 contains 14 residues. Here the CDR3 reads CASSDSVESYTQYF. As DNA, the CDR3 is TGTGCCAGCAGTGACTCGGTGGAGTCATATACGCAGTATTTT.

The V call is TRBV9, the J call TRBJ1-1; D remains unclear. V was pared by 2 bases and J by 0 bases, with 8 bases between. Germline V lookup: CDR1 SGDLS, CDR2 YYNGEE. The CDR3 is made up of 14 amino acids. CDR3 region: CASSVGALNTEAFF. CDR3 in DNA: TGTGCCAGCAGCGTCGGAGCCTTGAACACTGAAGCTTTCTTT.

The gene calls are TRBV4-3 and TRBJ2-3; D is perhaps TRBD2 (5 bases). The CDR3 extends over 15 amino acids. Germline CDR1 and CDR2: LGHNA and YSLEER. The V and J ends lost 0 bases and 0 bases respectively, with 7 bases between them. CDR3 amino acids: CASSQEDWSTDTQYF. CDR3 DNA: TGCGCCAGCAGCCAAGAGGACTGGAGCACAGATACGCAGTATTTT.

The chain links TRBV21-1 to TRBJ1-1. TRBV21-1 is listed as a pseudogene. This CDR3 spans 12 amino acids. CDR3 nucleotides: TGTGCCAGCAGCAGTAAGACTTCTGAAGCTTTCTTT. It yields the protein CASSSKTSEAFF.

This clone was counted a single time. The chain has TRBV30 and TRBJ1-5; TRBD1 agrees at 9 bases. Germline V gene lookup returns CDR1 GTSNPN and CDR2 SVGIG (reference sequence). V lost 0 bases, J lost 8 bases, and 8 bases stayed unmatched. The CDR3 extends over 15 amino acids. CDR3 coding DNA: TGTGCCTGGAGTGTACTGGGGACAGGGAGAAAGCCCCAGCATTTT. Protein sequence: CAWSVLGTGRKPQHF.

The gene calls are TRBV27 and TRBJ1-1; tentatively, D is TRBD1 (6 bases). V lost 7 bases and J 0 bases, leaving 15 bases between the germline ends. The germline V gene has CDR1 MNHEY and CDR2 SMNVEV (reference sequence). This CDR3 is 15 amino acids long. As DNA, the CDR3 is TGTGCCAGCACCCTAAAGGCAGGGGTGAACACTGAAGCTTTCTTT. It translates to CASTLKAGVNTEAFF.

This clone occurred a few times. This chain uses TRBV9 with TRBJ2-2, with TRBD1 as a possible D gene (5 bases). With 0 bases removed from V and 6 bases from J, the gap between germline ends came to 9 bases. The germline gives CDR1 SGDLS, CDR2 YYNGEE. CDR3 size: 14 residues. CDR3 coding DNA: TGTGCCAGCAGCGTAGTATCAGGGTCCGGGGAGCTGTTTTTT. It is translated as CASSVVSGSGELFF. Together with reference TRBV9 and TRBJ2-2, the CDR3 gives the full variable domain: DSGVTQTPKHLITATGQRVTLRCSPRSGDLSVYWYQQSLDQGLQFLIQYYNGEERAKGNILERFSAQQFPDLHSELNLSSLELGDSALYFCASSVVSGSGELFFGEGSRLTVL.

The chain combines TRBV29-1 with TRBJ2-5; 8 nucleotides line up with TRBD1. The CDR3 sequence is 15 residues long. Germline V lookup: CDR1 SQVTM, CDR2 ANQGSEA. The J segment lost 1 base and the V segment lost 4 bases, leaving 8 bases of the junction unmatched. The CDR3 coding sequence is TGCAGCGTTGGCCCAATGACAGGGGTCCAAGAGACCCAGTACTTC. It yields the protein CSVGPMTGVQETQYF.

This clone has a single count. The V call is TRBV5-1, the J call TRBJ2-1; maybe TRBD2 (5 bases). Germline assignment: CDR1 SGHRS and CDR2 YFSETQ. This CDR3 comprises 15 residues. Trimming stripped 0 bases from V and 4 bases from J, with 11 bases between. CDR3 protein: CASSLEGAVYNEQFF. The DNA for the CDR3 is TGCGCCAGCAGCTTGGAAGGAGCGGTTTACAATGAGCAGTTCTTC. Variable domain in full (rest from reference TRBV5-1 and TRBJ2-1): KAGVTQTPRYLIKTRGQQVTLSCSPISGHRSVSWYQQTPGQGLQFLFEYFSETQRNKGNFPGRFSGRQFSNSRSEMNVSTLELGDSALYLCASSLEGAVYNEQFFGPGTRLTVL.

V and J are TRBV27 and TRBJ1-1; D might be TRBD1 (5 bases). Looked up from germline, CDR1 is MNHEY and CDR2 is SMNVEV (reference sequence). Trimming removed 4 bases from V and 0 bases from J, with 18 bases in between. The CDR3 has 17 residues. CDR3 in DNA: TGTGCCAGCAGTTCCGGGACTCTCAAGGGCTTGAACACTGAAGCTTTCTTT. Protein product: CASSSGTLKGLNTEAFF.

This chain links TRBV2 with TRBJ2-1, with 7 bases lining up with TRBD2. The germline gives CDR1 SNHLY, CDR2 FYNNEI. The length of the CDR3 is 12 residues. With V trimmed by 7 bases and J by 5 bases, 2 bases remained unmatched. Here the CDR3 reads CASTGGHNEQFF. The CDR3, as DNA: TGTGCCAGCACGGGAGGTCACAATGAGCAGTTCTTC. Variable domain in full (rest from reference TRBV2 and TRBJ2-1): EPEVTQTPSHQVTQMGQEVILRCVPISNHLYFYWYRQILGQKVEFLVSFYNNEISEKSEIFDDQFSVERPDGSNFTLKIRSTKLEDSAMYFCASTGGHNEQFFGPGTRLTVL.

V usage is TRBV28 and J usage is TRBJ1-1; D remains unclear. Germline V gene sequence: CDR1 MDHEN, CDR2 SYDVKM. The CDR3 runs 12 residues. V gave up 4 bases and J gave up 3 bases, with 6 bases separating them. The CDR3 loop reads CASSSAHTEAFF. The CDR3 DNA reads as TGTGCCAGCAGTTCTGCGCACACTGAAGCTTTCTTT. The whole variable domain, filled in from reference TRBV28 and TRBJ1-1, reads DVKVTQSSRYLVKRTGEKVFLECVQDMDHENMFWYRQDPGLGLRLIYFSYDVKMKEKGDIPEGYSVSREKKERFSLILESASTNQTSMYLCASSSAHTEAFFGQGTRLTVV.

The chain is built from TRBV18 and TRBJ1-4; D possibly corresponds to TRBD1 (5 bases). CDR1 is KGHSH and CDR2 is LQKENI in the germline V gene. The CDR3 has 15 amino acids. V was shortened by 5 bases and J by 0 bases, with 10 bases between the two germline ends. The CDR3 reads CASSEQGATNEKLFF. The CDR3 nucleotides are TGTGCCAGCTCAGAGCAGGGTGCAACTAATGAAAAACTGTTTTTT.

This chain joins TRBV4-1 and TRBJ1-6; no clear D. The CDR3 extends over 15 amino acids. V lost 0 bases and J 8 bases, leaving 11 bases between the germline ends. The germline V gene encodes CDR1 MGHRA and CDR2 YSYEKL. CDR3 nucleotides: TGCGCCAGCAGCCAAGATCGGTACAGACATTCACCCCTCCACTTT. Amino acids: CASSQDRYRHSPLHF.

The chain uses TRBV24-1 and TRBJ2-1; 11 bases match TRBD2. CDR3 length: 16 residues. Germline V CDR1 and CDR2: KGHDR, SFDVKD. J gave up 9 bases and V 5 bases, and 11 bases lay outside the gene matches. CDR3 coding DNA: TGTGCCACCAGTGTCCGCTTGACTAGCGGGGAGGGTGAGCAGTTCTTC. Its protein product is CATSVRLTSGEGEQFF.

V usage is TRBV7-2 and J usage is TRBJ2-1; no firm D call. The CDR3 loop spans 11 amino acids. Trimming took off 5 bases at V and 7 bases at J, with 6 bases between the two ends. Germline assignment: CDR1 SGHTA and CDR2 FQGNSA. The CDR3 region is CASSMTNEQFF. In DNA form, the CDR3 reads TGTGCCAGCAGCATGACAAATGAGCAGTTCTTC.

The V gene is TRBV4-2, the J gene TRBJ1-5, with D possibly matching TRBD1 (5 bases). CDR1 is LGHNA and CDR2 is YNFKEQ in the germline V gene. The CDR3 extends over 15 amino acids. Trimming cost V 0 bases and J 2 bases, with 8 bases left between them. This chain's CDR3 is CASSQDREGNQPQHF. In DNA, the CDR3 is TGTGCCAGCAGCCAAGACAGGGAGGGCAATCAGCCCCAGCATTTT.

This clone showed up just once. The chain carries TRBV5-1 and TRBJ2-2, with D possibly matching TRBD1 (5 bases). This CDR3 comprises 14 residues. Germline-derived CDR1 and CDR2 are SGHRS and YFSETQ. The germline V and J ends were trimmed by 0 bases and 9 bases, with 12 bases remaining between them. The DNA of the CDR3 is TGCGCCAGCAGCTTGGATGGGGCCGGACGGGAGCTGTTTTTT. It is translated as CASSLDGAGRELFF.

V is TRBV27 and J is TRBJ2-7, with D possibly being TRBD1 (5 bases). The CDR3 totals 14 residues. Trimming shortened V by 3 bases and J by 1 base, and 10 bases separated the two germline ends. CDR1 and CDR2 (germline): MNHEY, SMNVEV (reference sequence). CDR3 protein: CASSFFQGSYEQYF. In DNA, the CDR3 is TGTGCCAGCAGTTTTTTTCAGGGATCCTACGAGCAGTACTTC.

V usage is TRBV27 and J usage is TRBJ2-5, with 11 bases aligning to TRBD1. The CDR3 totals 18 residues. Germline values: CDR1 MNHEY, CDR2 SMNVEV (reference sequence). Germline trimming cut 2 bases from V and 5 bases from J; bases unmatched to any gene: 13. The CDR3 spells CASSLLSPGQGEEETQYF. DNA of the CDR3: TGTGCCAGCAGTTTACTCTCCCCGGGACAGGGGGAGGAGGAGACCCAGTACTTC.

The chain carries TRBV18 and TRBJ2-5, with D perhaps TRBD2 (5 bases). CDR3 length: 15 amino acids. In germline, CDR1 is KGHSH, CDR2 LQKENI. V dropped 0 bases and J dropped 6 bases, with 14 bases sitting between them. For the CDR3, the DNA is TGTGCCAGCTCACCACCGGAGGCTTTGGGGAAGACCCAGTACTTC. As protein: CASSPPEALGKTQYF.